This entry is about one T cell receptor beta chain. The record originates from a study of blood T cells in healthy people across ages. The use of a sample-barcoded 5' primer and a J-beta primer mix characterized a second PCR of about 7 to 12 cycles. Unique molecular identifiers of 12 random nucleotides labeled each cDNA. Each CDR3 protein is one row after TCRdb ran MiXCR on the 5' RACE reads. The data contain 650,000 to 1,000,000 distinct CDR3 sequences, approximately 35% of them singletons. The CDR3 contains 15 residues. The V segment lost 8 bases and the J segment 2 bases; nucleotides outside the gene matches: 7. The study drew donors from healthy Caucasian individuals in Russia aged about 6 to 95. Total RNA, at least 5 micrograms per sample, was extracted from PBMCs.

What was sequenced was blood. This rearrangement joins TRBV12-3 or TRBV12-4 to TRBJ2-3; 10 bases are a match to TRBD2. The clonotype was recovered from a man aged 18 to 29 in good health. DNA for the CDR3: TGTGCCAGCGGCAGAGCGGGGGGGTCCACAGATACGCAGTATTTT. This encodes CASGRAGGSTDTQYF.